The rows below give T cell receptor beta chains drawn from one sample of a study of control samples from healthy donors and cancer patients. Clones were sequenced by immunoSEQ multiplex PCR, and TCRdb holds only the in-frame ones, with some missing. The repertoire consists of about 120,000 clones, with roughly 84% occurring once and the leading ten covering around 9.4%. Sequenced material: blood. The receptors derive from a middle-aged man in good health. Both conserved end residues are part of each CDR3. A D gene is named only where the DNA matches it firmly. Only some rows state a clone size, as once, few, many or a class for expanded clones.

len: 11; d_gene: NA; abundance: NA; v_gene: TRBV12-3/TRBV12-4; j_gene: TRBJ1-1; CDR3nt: TGTGCCAGCAGTTTGATGGGGCCGGCTTTCTTT; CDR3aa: CASSLMGPAFF
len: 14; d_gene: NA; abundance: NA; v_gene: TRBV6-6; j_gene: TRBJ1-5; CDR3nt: TGTGCCAGCCAGGGACCAGGGAGCAATCAGCCCCAGCATTTT; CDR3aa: CASQGPGSNQPQHF
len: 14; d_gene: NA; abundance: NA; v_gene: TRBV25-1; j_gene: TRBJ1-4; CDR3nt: TGTGCCAGCAGTGACGACCCGGCGGTGGGAAAACTGTTTTTT; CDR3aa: CASSDDPAVGKLFF
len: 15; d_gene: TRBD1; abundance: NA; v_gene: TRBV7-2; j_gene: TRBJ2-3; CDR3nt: TGTGCCAGCAGCTCGGGACAGGCCCCCGGAGATACGCAGTATTTT; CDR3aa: CASSSGQAPGDTQYF
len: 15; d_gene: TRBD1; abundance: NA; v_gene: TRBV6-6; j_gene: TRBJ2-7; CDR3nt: TGTGCCAGCAACATCGTAGACAGGGGTCAATACGAGCAGTACTTC; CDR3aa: CASNIVDRGQYEQYF
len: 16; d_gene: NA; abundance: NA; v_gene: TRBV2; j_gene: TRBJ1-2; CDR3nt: TGTGCCAGCAGTGAAGCGGGGCGTTCACCCTACTATGGCTACACCTTC; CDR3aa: CASSEAGRSPYYGYTF
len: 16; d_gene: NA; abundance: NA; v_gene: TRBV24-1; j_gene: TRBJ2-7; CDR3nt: TGTGCCACCAGTGATCCCGGCAGGGAAAAACCCTACGAGCAGTACTTC; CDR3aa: CATSDPGREKPYEQYF
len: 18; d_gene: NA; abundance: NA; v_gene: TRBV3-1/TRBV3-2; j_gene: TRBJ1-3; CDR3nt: TGTGCCAGCAGCCTTCATGGGGCCGGGTCTCAGGGCGGAAACACCATATATTTT; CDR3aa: CASSLHGAGSQGGNTIYF
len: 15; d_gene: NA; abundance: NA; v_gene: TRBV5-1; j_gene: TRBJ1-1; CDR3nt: TGCGCCAGCAGCTTGGAACAGCTGATGAACACTGAAGCTTTCTTT; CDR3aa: CASSLEQLMNTEAFF
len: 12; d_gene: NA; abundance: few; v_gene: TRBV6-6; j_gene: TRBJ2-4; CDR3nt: TGTGCCAGCACCGTAGGGGAAAACATTCAGTACTTC; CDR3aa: CASTVGENIQYF
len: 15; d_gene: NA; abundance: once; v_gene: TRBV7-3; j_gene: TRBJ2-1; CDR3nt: TGTGCCAGCAGCCAAACCCGGACACCCTGGAATGAGCAGTTCTTC; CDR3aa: CASSQTRTPWNEQFF
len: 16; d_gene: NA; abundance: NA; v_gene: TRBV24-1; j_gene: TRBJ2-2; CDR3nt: TGTGCCACCAGTGACCTGACACGCTCAGGGACCGGGGAGCTGTTTTTT; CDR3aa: CATSDLTRSGTGELFF
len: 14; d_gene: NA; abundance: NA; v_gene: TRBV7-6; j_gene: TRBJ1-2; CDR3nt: TGTGCCAGCAGCCGGGCTTCGGGGAGTTATGGCTACACCTTC; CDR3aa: CASSRASGSYGYTF
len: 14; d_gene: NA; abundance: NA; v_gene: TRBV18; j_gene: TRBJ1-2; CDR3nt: TGTGCCAGCTCACCCCCGGGACCAAACTATGGCTACACCTTC; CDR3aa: CASSPPGPNYGYTF
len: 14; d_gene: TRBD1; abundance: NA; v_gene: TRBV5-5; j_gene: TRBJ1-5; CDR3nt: TGTGCCAGCAGTTCACAGGGGGGCAATCAGCCCCAGCATTTT; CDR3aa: CASSSQGGNQPQHF
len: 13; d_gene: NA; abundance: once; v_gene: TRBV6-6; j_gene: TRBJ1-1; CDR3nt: TGTGCCAGCAGTTACGACAGGAACACTGAAGCTTTCTTT; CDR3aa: CASSYDRNTEAFF
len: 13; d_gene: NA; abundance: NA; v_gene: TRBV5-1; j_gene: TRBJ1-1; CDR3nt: TGCGCCAGCAGCTTGTGGGGTGGTACTGAAGCTTTCTTT; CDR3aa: CASSLWGGTEAFF
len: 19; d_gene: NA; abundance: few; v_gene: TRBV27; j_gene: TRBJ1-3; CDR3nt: TGTGCCAGCAGCCTGGTTCCCCCCACTCTTAGCGGGACTGGAAACACCATATATTTT; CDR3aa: CASSLVPPTLSGTGNTIYF
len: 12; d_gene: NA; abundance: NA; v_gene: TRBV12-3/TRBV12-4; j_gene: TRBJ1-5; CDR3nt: TGTGCCAGCACCGGGGCGTATCAGCCCCAGCATTTT; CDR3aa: CASTGAYQPQHF
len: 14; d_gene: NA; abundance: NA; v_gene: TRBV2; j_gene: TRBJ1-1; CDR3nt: TGTGCCAGCAGTCCACTCGATCCGAACACTGAAGCTTTCTTT; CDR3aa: CASSPLDPNTEAFF